This T cell receptor beta chain was retrieved from a study of CD8 T cells in ankylosing spondylitis. Broader study findings: From matched ankylosing spondylitis synovial fluid, disease-linked clones were reportedly recovered at significantly enriched levels. Characteristic, it appeared, of ankylosing spondylitis blood was a TCR beta motif of seven or eight highly homologous variants. Peripheral blood held disease-linked clones only at relatively low frequency, and these were CD8+.

Scientists made TCR beta libraries using quantitative 5'-RACE with molecular barcodes. TCRdb re-derived calls from the 5' RACE reads in MiXCR, one entry per CDR3 protein. The top ten hold around a third of the sample, which has 100,000 to 150,000 distinct CDR3 sequences, 17% seen once. Notes on this clonotype: Its antigen is still unknown.

This CDR3 is 15 amino acids long. The germline V and J ends were trimmed by 3 bases and 1 base, with 11 bases remaining between them. The V gene's germline CDR1 is MNHEY and CDR2 SMNVEV (reference sequence). V and J are TRBV27 and TRBJ2-3, with no clear D. This clonotype originated in a male donor with ankylosing spondylitis. Sequenced sample: blood, either unsorted or a sorted T cell fraction (not recorded which). In DNA form, the CDR3 reads TGTGCCAGCAGTTTGAATTATGGGGGCACAGATACGCAGTATTTT. Translation: CASSLNYGGTDTQYF.